Below, one T cell receptor (beta chain) is given with its context. No antigen is known for it. Just one base apart from a much larger clone, this may be a read error. Healthy Caucasians alone served as donors. This entry is derived from a study of identical twins. Study-wide results and caveats: Clonotypes of the beta chain that were abundant in cord blood carried fewer insertions (memory repertoires showed none). The authors drew conclusions from cross-sectional statistical analysis rather than following the same donors.

A single record per CDR3 protein comes from TCRdb applying MiXCR to the 5' RACE reads. The sample holds approximately 220,000 distinct CDR3 sequences, 6% to 8% seen once. The CDR3 runs to 15 residues. CDR1 LGHDT and CDR2 YNNKEL come from the germline V gene (reference sequence). These data also formed part of another study, on yellow fever vaccine responses in identical twins.

Input material: CD8+ T cells sorted from blood. The J gene is TRBJ2-1, the V gene TRBV3-1, with 10 nucleotides matching TRBD1. The source of this sequence is a woman between 18 and 29 years old in good health. Written as DNA, the CDR3 is TGTGCCAGCAGACCGGGACAGGGGACGTACAATGAGCAGTCCTTC. Amino acid sequence: CASRPGQGTYNEQSF.